This passage covers 23 T cell receptor beta chains from one sample sequenced in a study of T-cell memory formation after mild COVID-19. TCRdb used MiXCR to reprocess the 5' RACE reads, holding one entry per CDR3 protein. The sample lists a few hundred thousand distinct CDR3 sequences, under 20% seen once, with roughly 23% in the top ten. Sequencing was done on a sample of PBMCs or a T cell subset sorted from them (not recorded which). The receptor source for this set is a man younger than 30 who had mild COVID-19 (a few samples of this study predate the infection). Cell type and time point are not known.

This chain joins TRBV12-3 or TRBV12-4 and TRBJ2-3, with D perhaps matching TRBD1 or TRBD2 (5 bases each). The CDR3 runs to 15 residues. Trimming pared 3 bases from V and 1 base from J, leaving 11 bases between. For the CDR3, the DNA is TGTGCCAGCAGTTTCGACGGGGCACGCACAGATACGCAGTATTTT. It yields the protein CASSFDGARTDTQYF.

The table lists this clonotype with a few counts. The J gene is TRBJ1-2, the V gene TRBV12-3 or TRBV12-4; 9 nucleotides line up with TRBD1. The V gene end was trimmed by 6 bases and the J gene end by 6 bases; junction bases not matched to a gene: 5. The CDR3 has 13 residues. The CDR3 DNA reads as TGTGCCAGCAGACCTACAGGGGGCAATGGCTACACCTTC. Translation: CASRPTGGNGYTF.

This clonotype has only a few counts. The V call is TRBV4-3, the J call TRBJ1-5, with D possibly being TRBD1 (5 bases). The V end was cut by 0 bases, the J end by 2 bases, with 14 bases between. This CDR3 has 17 amino acids. Germline V lookup: CDR1 LGHNA, CDR2 YSLEER. The CDR3 here is CASSQDGGDGRNQPQHF. The CDR3 coding sequence is TGCGCCAGCAGCCAAGACGGAGGGGATGGTCGCAATCAGCCCCAGCATTTT.

The rearrangement uses TRBV20-1 and TRBJ2-3; TRBD2 matches at 9 bases. Germline lookup yields CDR1 DFQATT and CDR2 SNEGSKA (reference sequence). The CDR3 is 15 residues long. V shed 5 bases and J 8 bases; nucleotides not matched to a gene: 14. CDR3 sequence: CSAEDSGTSLVTQYF. The CDR3 nucleotides read TGCAGTGCTGAGGACTCCGGGACTAGCTTGGTTACGCAGTATTTT.

This clonotype was detected only a few times. This chain connects TRBV10-3 to TRBJ1-1; tentatively, D is TRBD1 (5 bases). This CDR3 comprises 14 residues. CDR1 ENHRY and CDR2 SYGVKD come from the germline V gene. Trimming cost V 8 bases and J 2 bases, with 15 bases left between them. DNA for the CDR3: TGTGCCATCTTCACTGGGGACCTAAACACTGAAGCTTTCTTT. Protein: CAIFTGDLNTEAFF.

The CDR3 coding sequence is TGTGCCACGGAATCAGGGGCCTACGAGCAGTACTTC. Its protein is CATESGAYEQYF. V and J are TRBV12-3 or TRBV12-4 and TRBJ2-7; a possible D gene is TRBD1 (6 bases). This CDR3 spans 12 amino acids. V lost 10 bases to trimming and J lost 2 bases, with 12 bases between them.

This clonotype was seen more than once but under ten times. The chain employs TRBV29-1 and TRBJ2-7, with 8 bases matching TRBD1. Germline CDR1 SQVTM, CDR2 ANQGSEA. V shed 7 bases and J 5 bases; nucleotides not matched to a gene: 7. CDR3 length equals 12 residues. CDR3 region: CSGTTDRDEQYF. The DNA of the CDR3 is TGCAGCGGCACGACGGACAGGGACGAGCAGTACTTC.

The rearrangement links TRBV11-2 to TRBJ1-3, with D uncertain. V lost 6 bases, J lost 0 bases, and 12 bases lay in between. Germline V lookup: CDR1 SGHAT, CDR2 FQNNGV. There are 15 residues in the CDR3. CDR3 region: CASRPVGYSGNTIYF. CDR3 sequence (DNA): TGTGCCAGCAGGCCCGTGGGATACTCTGGAAACACCATATATTTT.

This chain uses TRBV12-5 with TRBJ1-2, with 8 positions matching TRBD1. The CDR3 covers 15 residues. CDR1 and CDR2 (germline): LGHNT, FRNRAP. The junction had 13 bases not matched to a gene; V was cut back by 6 bases and J by 7 bases. CDR3 in DNA: TGTGCTAGTGGGACAGGGGAGAGGTGGCGGGCTGGCTACACCTTC. Protein sequence: CASGTGERWRAGYTF.

This clonotype was seen a few times. The chain is built from TRBV20-1 and TRBJ2-3; tentative D call: TRBD2 (7 bases). Trimming stripped 6 bases from V and 2 bases from J, with 12 bases between. The germline V gene has CDR1 DFQATT and CDR2 SNEGSKA (reference sequence). The CDR3 sequence is 13 residues long. The CDR3 sequence: CSAIGGPTDTQYF. The CDR3 nucleotides read TGCAGTGCAATCGGGGGGCCCACAGATACGCAGTATTTT.

This clonotype was counted a few times. The chain couples TRBV7-2 to TRBJ2-7; D is unclear. CDR3 length: 14 amino acids. Trimming stripped 1 base from V and 5 bases from J, with 12 bases between. From germline, CDR1 is SGHTA and CDR2 FQGNSA. As DNA, the CDR3 is TGTGCCAGCAGCTTAGGCCCAGATAGGCACGAGCAGTACGTC. This encodes CASSLGPDRHEQYV.

The chain uses TRBV12-3 or TRBV12-4 and TRBJ2-7, with 7 bases lining up with TRBD1. The ends lost 6 bases at V and 2 bases at J; junction bases unmatched: 7. This CDR3 contains 14 residues. CDR3: CASSLLQGPYEQYF. In DNA form, the CDR3 reads TGTGCCAGCAGCCTATTACAGGGGCCCTACGAGCAGTACTTC.

This clonotype has more than one count but fewer than ten. The genes are TRBV7-2 and TRBJ1-1; 7 nucleotides line up with TRBD1. The CDR3 covers 16 residues. V was pared by 8 bases and J by 6 bases, with 18 bases of the junction left unmatched. Per the germline V gene, CDR1 is SGHTA and CDR2 is FQGNSA. CDR3 protein: CASGLIGGRVSAEAFF. Written as DNA, the CDR3 is TGTGCCAGCGGTCTGATAGGGGGCCGGGTGAGTGCTGAAGCTTTCTTT.

The V and J genes are TRBV7-7 and TRBJ2-3, with a possible D match to TRBD1 (6 bases). CDR1 is SSHAT and CDR2 is FNYEAQ in the germline V gene (reference sequence). The CDR3 has 15 amino acids. V gave up 3 bases and J gave up 6 bases, with 16 bases separating them. CDR3 DNA: TGTGCCAGCAGCTTGGCCAGGGGTTTAGGGGATACGCAGTATTTT. Its protein product is CASSLARGLGDTQYF.

Ten or more counts support this clonotype. The rearrangement joins TRBV24-1 to TRBJ2-1, with D tentatively TRBD1 (6 bases). CDR1 is KGHDR and CDR2 is SFDVKD in the germline V gene. This CDR3 comprises 15 residues. V was trimmed by 4 bases and J by 4 bases, leaving 13 bases between them. The chain's CDR3 is CATSDTGTKYNEQFF. The CDR3 coding sequence is TGTGCCACCAGTGACACCGGGACAAAGTACAATGAGCAGTTCTTC.

The J gene is TRBJ2-3, the V gene TRBV20-1, with D perhaps TRBD2 (6 bases). Deletions cut 5 bases from V and 6 bases from J, with 9 bases between. This CDR3 is built from 11 residues. The germline gives CDR1 DFQATT, CDR2 SNEGSKA (reference sequence). The CDR3 region is CSARRADTQYF. DNA for the CDR3: TGCAGTGCTCGGAGGGCGGATACGCAGTATTTT.

V is TRBV7-9 and J is TRBJ1-1; possible D gene TRBD1, 6 bases. Trimming removed 6 bases at V and 4 bases at J, with 12 bases between. The CDR3 runs to 13 residues. Germline V CDR1 and CDR2: SEHNR, FQNEAQ (reference sequence). The CDR3 sequence: CASSPDRPTEAFF. The CDR3 nucleotides are TGTGCCAGCAGTCCCGACAGGCCCACTGAAGCTTTCTTT. Complete variable domain (other parts from reference TRBV7-9 and TRBJ1-1): DTGVSQNPRHKITKRGQNVTFRCDPISEHNRLYWYRQTLGQGPEFLTYFQNEAQLEKSRLLSDRFSAERPKGSFSTLEIQRTEQGDSAMYLCASSPDRPTEAFFGQGTRLTVV.

This clonotype was detected many times. The rearrangement joins TRBV9 to TRBJ2-3; 8 bases are a match to TRBD2. This CDR3 contains 14 residues. Trimming removed 6 bases from V and 4 bases from J; junction bases left unmatched: 7. Germline loops: CDR1 SGDLS, CDR2 YYNGEE. The CDR3 here is CASTSGGGADTQYF. The CDR3 DNA reads as TGTGCCAGCACCAGCGGGGGTGGAGCAGATACGCAGTATTTT.

This clonotype has just a few counts. The V gene is TRBV12-3 or TRBV12-4, the J gene TRBJ2-1, with 12 nucleotides matching TRBD1. The J segment lost 7 bases and the V segment lost 3 bases, leaving 4 bases of the junction unmatched. This CDR3 is built from 15 residues. CDR3 loop: CASSFAGQGANEQFF. CDR3 sequence (DNA): TGTGCCAGCAGTTTTGCGGGACAGGGGGCAAATGAGCAGTTCTTC.

This clonotype occurred a few times. The V call is TRBV7-9, the J call TRBJ2-1; TRBD2 aligns across 11 bases. The CDR3 sequence is 13 residues long. The germline V gene encodes CDR1 SEHNR and CDR2 FQNEAQ (reference sequence). The chain's CDR3 is CAGVAGGLDEQFF. CDR3 in DNA: TGTGCAGGGGTAGCGGGGGGGCTCGATGAGCAGTTCTTC.

This clonotype was observed a few times. The genes are TRBV7-2 and TRBJ1-1, with D tentatively TRBD1 (6 bases). V was trimmed by 4 bases and J by 2 bases, leaving 11 bases between them. This CDR3 has 14 residues. Germline V CDR1 and CDR2: SGHTA, FQGNSA. CDR3 region: CASSYKGVNTEAFF. CDR3 in DNA: TGTGCCAGCAGCTATAAGGGGGTAAACACTGAAGCTTTCTTT.

This clonotype was picked up a small number of times. The chain employs TRBV29-1 and TRBJ2-2; 8 positions agree with TRBD2. The germline gives CDR1 SQVTM, CDR2 ANQGSEA. This CDR3 contains 15 residues. V dropped 6 bases and J dropped 5; count of bases not matched to a gene: 11. The CDR3 reads CSVALIGGETGELFF. CDR3 coding DNA: TGCAGCGTGGCCCTTATCGGGGGGGAGACCGGGGAGCTGTTTTTT.

This clonotype was seen only a few times. The chain combines TRBV20-1 with TRBJ1-5; D gene uncertain. There are 14 residues in the CDR3. Germline V CDR1 and CDR2: DFQATT, SNEGSKA (reference sequence). Trimming took off 3 bases at V and 4 bases at J, with 13 bases between the two ends. The CDR3 spells CSARSGNPNQPQHF. The CDR3 DNA is TGCAGTGCTAGGTCGGGCAACCCGAATCAGCCCCAGCATTTT.